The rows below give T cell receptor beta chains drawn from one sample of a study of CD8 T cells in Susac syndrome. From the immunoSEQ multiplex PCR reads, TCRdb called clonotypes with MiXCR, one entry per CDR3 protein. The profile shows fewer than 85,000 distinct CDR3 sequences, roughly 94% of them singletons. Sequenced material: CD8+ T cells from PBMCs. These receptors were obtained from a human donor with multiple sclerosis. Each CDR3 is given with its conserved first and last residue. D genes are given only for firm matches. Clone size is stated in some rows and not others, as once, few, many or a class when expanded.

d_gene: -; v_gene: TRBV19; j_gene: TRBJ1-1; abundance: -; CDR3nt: TGTGCCAGTAGTCCCCATCTGGGGTACACTGAAGCTTTCTTT; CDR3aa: CASSPHLGYTEAFF
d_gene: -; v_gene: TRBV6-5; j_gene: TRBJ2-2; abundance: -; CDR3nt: TGTGCCAGCAGCAGCGCAGGGAGGTCAGCCGGGGAGCTGTTTTTT; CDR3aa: CASSSAGRSAGELFF
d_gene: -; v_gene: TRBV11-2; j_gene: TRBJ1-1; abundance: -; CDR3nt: TGTGCCAGCAGCTCGACCCCGGGCAGGGAGATGAACACTGAAGCTTTCTTT; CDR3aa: CASSSTPGREMNTEAFF
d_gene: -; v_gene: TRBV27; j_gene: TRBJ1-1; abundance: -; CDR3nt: TGTGCCAGCAAACTCGGGGGGGCTACTGAAGCTTTCTTT; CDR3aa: CASKLGGATEAFF
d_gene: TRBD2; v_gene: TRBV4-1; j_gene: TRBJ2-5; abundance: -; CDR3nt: TGCGCCAGCAGCCTCGGGACTAGCTTGGAAGAGACCCAGTACTTC; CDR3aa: CASSLGTSLEETQYF
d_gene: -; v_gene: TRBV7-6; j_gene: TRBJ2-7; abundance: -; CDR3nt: TGTGCCAGCAGCTTAGCGCTGGCGGGCCTCTACGAGCAGTACTTC; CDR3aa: CASSLALAGLYEQYF
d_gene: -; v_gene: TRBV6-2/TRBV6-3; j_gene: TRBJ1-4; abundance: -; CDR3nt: TGTGCCAGCAGTGGGGACGGCGCGTCAACTAATGAAAAACTGTTTTTT; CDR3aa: CASSGDGASTNEKLFF
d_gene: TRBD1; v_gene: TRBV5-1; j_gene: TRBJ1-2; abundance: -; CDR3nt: TGCGCCAGCAGCTTGGCCGGAGGGGGCGAGGATGGCTACACCTTC; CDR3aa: CASSLAGGGEDGYTF
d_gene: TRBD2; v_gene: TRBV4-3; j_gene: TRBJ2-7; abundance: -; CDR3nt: TGCGCCAGCAGCCCCGGGACTAGCGGTCCTCGGTACTTC; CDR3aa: CASSPGTSGPRYF
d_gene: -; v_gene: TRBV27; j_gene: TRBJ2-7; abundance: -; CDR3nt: TGTGCCAGCAGTACTTTAGCGGCCCAGAACCACGAGCAGTACTTC; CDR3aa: CASSTLAAQNHEQYF
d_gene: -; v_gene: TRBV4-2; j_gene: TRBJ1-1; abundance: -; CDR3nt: TGTGCCAGCAGCCAACCGGACAGCATCGGGGCTGAAGCTTTCTTT; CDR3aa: CASSQPDSIGAEAFF
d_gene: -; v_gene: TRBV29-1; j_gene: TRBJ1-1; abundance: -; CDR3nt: TGCAGCGTTGGGGACGGCTCCGAAGCTTTCTTT; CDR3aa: CSVGDGSEAFF
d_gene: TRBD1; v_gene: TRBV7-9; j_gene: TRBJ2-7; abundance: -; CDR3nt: TGTGCCAGCAGCCGACGGGACAGGGTGGCCTACGAGCAGTACTTC; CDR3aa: CASSRRDRVAYEQYF
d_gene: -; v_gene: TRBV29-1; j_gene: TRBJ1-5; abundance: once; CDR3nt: TGCAGCGGCCATCAGCCCCAGCATTTT; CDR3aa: CSGHQPQHF
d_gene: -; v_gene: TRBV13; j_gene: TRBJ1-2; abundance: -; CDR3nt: TGTGCCAGCAGCCTTACGCGGGAGTACCTTTCGGGCTACACCTTC; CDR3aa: CASSLTREYLSGYTF
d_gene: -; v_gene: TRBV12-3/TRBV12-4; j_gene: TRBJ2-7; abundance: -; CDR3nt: TGTGCCAGCACCGTAGGAGTAACCGAGCAGTACTTC; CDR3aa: CASTVGVTEQYF
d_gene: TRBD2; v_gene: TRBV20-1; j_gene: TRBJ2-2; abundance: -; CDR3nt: TGCAGTGCCCAAGACGGGCCTAGCGGGAGTTCCGGGGAGCTGTTTTTT; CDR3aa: CSAQDGPSGSSGELFF
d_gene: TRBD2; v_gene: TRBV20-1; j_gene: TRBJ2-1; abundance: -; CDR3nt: TGCAGTGCTAGAGTTCCACCGGGACTAGCGGGAGGGCCCCACTCCTACAATGAGCAGTTCTTC; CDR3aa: CSARVPPGLAGGPHSYNEQFF
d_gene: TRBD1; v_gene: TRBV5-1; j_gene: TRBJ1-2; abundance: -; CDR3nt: TGCGCCAGCACTTTCGGGACAGGTACTAACTATGGCTACACCTTC; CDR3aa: CASTFGTGTNYGYTF
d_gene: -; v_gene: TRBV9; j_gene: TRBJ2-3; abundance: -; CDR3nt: TGTGCCAGCAGCCCCACTGGGGGGACTGGGACAGATACGCAGTATTTT; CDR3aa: CASSPTGGTGTDTQYF
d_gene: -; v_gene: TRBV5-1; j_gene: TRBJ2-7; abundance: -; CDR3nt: TGCGCCAGCAGCCCGGCATCTTCGACCTTCTACGAGCAGTACTTC; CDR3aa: CASSPASSTFYEQYF
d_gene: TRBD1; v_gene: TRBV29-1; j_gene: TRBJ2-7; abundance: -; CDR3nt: TGCAGCGTTGAAGGGCAGGGGGCACCCTACGAGCAGTACTTC; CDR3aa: CSVEGQGAPYEQYF
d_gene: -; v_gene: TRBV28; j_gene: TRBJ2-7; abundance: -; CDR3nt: TGTGCCAGCAGTGGAACTAGGGTCCACGAGCAGTACTTC; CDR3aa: CASSGTRVHEQYF
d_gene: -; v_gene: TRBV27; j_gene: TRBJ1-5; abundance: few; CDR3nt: TGTGCCAGCAGTTTAGGAACGGGCATCAATCAGCCCCAGCATTTT; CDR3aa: CASSLGTGINQPQHF